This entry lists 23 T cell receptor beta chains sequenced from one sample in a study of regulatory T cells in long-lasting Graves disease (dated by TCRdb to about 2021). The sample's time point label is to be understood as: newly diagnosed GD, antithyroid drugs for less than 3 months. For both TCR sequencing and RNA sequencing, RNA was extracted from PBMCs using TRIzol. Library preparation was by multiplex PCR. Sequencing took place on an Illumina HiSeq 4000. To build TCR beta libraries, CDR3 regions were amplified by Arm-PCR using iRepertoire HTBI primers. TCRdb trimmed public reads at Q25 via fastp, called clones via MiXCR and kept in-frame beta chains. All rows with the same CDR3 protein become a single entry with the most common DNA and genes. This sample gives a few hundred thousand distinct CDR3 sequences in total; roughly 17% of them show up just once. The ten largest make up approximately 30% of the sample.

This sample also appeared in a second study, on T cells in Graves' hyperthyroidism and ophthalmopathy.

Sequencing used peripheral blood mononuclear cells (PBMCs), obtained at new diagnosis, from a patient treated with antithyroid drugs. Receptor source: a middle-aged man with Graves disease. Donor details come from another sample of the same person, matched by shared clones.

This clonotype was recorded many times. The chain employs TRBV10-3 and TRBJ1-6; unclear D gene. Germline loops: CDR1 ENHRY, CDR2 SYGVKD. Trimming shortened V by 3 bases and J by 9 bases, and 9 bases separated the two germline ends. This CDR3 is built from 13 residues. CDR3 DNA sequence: TGTGCCATCAGTGAAGCTGTACCTTCACCCCTCCACTTT. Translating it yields CAISEAVPSPLHF.

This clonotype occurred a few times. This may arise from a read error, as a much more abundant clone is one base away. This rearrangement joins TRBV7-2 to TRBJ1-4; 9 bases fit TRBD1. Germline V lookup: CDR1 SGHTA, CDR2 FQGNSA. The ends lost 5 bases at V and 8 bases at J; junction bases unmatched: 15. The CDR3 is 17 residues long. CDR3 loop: CTSSIGSGTGIGEKLFF. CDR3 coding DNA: TGTACCAGCAGCATAGGGTCCGGGACAGGGATCGGGGAAAAACTGTTTTTT.

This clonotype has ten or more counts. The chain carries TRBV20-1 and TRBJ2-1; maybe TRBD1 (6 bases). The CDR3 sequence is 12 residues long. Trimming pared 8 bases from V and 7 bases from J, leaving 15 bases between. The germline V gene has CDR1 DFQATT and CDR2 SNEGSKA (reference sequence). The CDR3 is CSWAGDRNEQFF. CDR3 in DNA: TGCAGTTGGGCAGGGGACCGGAATGAGCAGTTCTTC.

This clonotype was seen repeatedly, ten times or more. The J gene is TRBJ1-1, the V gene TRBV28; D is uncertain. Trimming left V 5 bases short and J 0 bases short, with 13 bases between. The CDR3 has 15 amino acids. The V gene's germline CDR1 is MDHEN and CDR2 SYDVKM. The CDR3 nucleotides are TGTGCCAGCAGTCGCCCTGGGAACTTGAACACTGAAGCTTTCTTT. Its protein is CASSRPGNLNTEAFF.

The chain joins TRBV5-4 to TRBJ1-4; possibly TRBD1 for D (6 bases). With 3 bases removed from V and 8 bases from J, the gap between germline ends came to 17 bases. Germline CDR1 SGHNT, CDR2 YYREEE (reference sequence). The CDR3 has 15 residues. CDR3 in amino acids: CASSSRGGPGEKLFF. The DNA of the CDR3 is TGTGCCAGCAGCTCCAGAGGGGGGCCAGGGGAAAAACTGTTTTTT.

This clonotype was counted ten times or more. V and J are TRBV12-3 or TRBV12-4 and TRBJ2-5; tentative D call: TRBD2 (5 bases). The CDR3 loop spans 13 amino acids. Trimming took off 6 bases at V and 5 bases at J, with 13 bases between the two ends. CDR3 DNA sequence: TGTGCCAGCAGGGAGGACTCCACGGAGACCCAGTACTTC. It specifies CASREDSTETQYF.

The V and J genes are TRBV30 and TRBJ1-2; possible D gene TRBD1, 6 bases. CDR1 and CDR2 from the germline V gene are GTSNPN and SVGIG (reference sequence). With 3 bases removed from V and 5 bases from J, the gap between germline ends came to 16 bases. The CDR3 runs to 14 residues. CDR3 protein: CAWRMDRSGYGYTF. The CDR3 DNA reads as TGTGCCTGGAGAATGGACAGATCGGGGTATGGCTACACCTTC. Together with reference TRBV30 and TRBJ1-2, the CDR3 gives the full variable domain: SQTIHQWPATLVQPVGSPLSLECTVEGTSNPNLYWYRQAAGRGLQLLFYSVGIGQISSEVPQNLSASRPQDRQFILSSKKLLLSDSGFYLCAWRMDRSGYGYTFGSGTRLTVV.

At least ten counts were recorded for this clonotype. The CDR3 coding sequence is TGTGCCAGCCAGAGGGCAGGGTCATATAATTCACCCCTCCACTTT. Translating it yields CASQRAGSYNSPLHF. The chain uses TRBV2 and TRBJ1-6, with D perhaps matching TRBD1 (5 bases). V was pared by 8 bases and J by 4 bases, with 15 bases between. The CDR3 has 15 residues. Germline V CDR1 and CDR2: SNHLY, FYNNEI. Full variable domain (remainder filled in from reference TRBV2 and TRBJ1-6): EPEVTQTPSHQVTQMGQEVILRCVPISNHLYFYWYRQILGQKVEFLVSFYNNEISEKSEIFDDQFSVERPDGSNFTLKIRSTKLEDSAMYFCASQRAGSYNSPLHFGNGTRLTVT.

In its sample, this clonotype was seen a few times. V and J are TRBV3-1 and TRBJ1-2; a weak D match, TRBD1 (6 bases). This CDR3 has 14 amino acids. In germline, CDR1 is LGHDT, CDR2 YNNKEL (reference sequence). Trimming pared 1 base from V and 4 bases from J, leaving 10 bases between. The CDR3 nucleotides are TGTGCCAGCAGCCAAGTAGGGGGTAGCTATGGCTACACCTTC. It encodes CASSQVGGSYGYTF.

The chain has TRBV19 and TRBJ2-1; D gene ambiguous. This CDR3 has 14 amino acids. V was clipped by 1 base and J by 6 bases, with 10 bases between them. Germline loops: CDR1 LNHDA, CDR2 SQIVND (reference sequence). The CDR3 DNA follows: TGTGCCAGTAGTATAGTCGGGCTAGTCAATGAGCAGTTCTTC. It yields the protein CASSIVGLVNEQFF.

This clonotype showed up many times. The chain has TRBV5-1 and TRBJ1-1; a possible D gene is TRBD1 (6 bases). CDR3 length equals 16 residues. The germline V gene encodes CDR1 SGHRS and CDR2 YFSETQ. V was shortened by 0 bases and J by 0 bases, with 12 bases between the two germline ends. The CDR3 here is CASSLGLGAMNTEAFF. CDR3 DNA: TGCGCCAGCAGCTTGGGTTTGGGGGCGATGAACACTGAAGCTTTCTTT.

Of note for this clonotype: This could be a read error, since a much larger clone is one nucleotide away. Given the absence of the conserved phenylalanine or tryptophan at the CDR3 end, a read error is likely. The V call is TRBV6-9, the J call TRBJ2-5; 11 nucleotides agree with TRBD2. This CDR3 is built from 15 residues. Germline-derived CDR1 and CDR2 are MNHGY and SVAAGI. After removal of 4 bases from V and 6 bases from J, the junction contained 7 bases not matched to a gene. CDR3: CASSSGTSGGKTQYS. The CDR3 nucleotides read TGTGCCAGCAGTTCCGGGACTAGCGGCGGAAAGACCCAGTACTCC.

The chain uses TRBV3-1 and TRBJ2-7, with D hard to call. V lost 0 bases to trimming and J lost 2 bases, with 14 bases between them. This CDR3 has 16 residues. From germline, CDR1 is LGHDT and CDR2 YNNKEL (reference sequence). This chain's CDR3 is CASSQDFGSLAYEQYF. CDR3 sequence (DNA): TGTGCCAGCAGCCAAGATTTTGGCAGCCTAGCCTACGAGCAGTACTTC.

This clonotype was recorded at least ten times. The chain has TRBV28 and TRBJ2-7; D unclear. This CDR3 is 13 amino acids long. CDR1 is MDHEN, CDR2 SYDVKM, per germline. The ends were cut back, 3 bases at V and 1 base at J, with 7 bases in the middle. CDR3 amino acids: CASSFTASYEQYF. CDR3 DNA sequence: TGTGCCAGCAGTTTTACAGCGTCCTACGAGCAGTACTTC.

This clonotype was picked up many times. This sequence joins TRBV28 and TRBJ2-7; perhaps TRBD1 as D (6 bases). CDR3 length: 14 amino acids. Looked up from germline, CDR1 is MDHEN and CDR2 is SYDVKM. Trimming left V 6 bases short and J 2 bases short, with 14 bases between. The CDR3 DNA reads TGTGCCAGCAGCCCCCGACGGGACACCTACGAGCAGTACTTC. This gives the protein CASSPRRDTYEQYF.

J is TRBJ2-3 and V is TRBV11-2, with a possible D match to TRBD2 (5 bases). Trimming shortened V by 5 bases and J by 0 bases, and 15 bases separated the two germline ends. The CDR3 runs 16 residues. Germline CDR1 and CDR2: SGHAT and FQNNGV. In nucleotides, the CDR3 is TGTGCCAGCAGCCCAGCGGAGGCGGCTAGCACAGATACGCAGTATTTT. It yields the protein CASSPAEAASTDTQYF.

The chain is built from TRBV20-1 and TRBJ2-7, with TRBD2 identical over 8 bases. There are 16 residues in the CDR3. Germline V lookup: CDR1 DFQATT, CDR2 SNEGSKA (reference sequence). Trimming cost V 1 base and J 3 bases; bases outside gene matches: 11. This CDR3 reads CSARGARTGGLYEQYF. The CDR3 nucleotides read TGCAGTGCTAGAGGCGCCAGAACGGGGGGGCTCTACGAGCAGTACTTC.

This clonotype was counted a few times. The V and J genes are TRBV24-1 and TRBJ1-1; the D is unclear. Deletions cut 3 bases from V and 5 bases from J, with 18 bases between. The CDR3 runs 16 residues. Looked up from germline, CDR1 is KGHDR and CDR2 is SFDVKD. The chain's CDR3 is CATSDTREGSRTEAFF. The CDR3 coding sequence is TGTGCCACCAGTGATACTCGAGAAGGTTCCCGAACTGAAGCTTTCTTT.

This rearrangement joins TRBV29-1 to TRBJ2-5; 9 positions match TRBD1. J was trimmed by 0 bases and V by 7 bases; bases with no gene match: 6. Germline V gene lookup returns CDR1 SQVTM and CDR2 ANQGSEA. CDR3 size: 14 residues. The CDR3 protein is CSGVGDRDQETQYF. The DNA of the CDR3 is TGCAGCGGGGTTGGGGACAGGGACCAAGAGACCCAGTACTTC.

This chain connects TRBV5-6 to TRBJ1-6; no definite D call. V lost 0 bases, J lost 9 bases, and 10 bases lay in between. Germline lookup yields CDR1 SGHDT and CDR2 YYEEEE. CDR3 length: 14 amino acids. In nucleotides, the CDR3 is TGTGCCAGCAGCTTGGCCATAACGACTTCACCCCTCCACTTT. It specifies CASSLAITTSPLHF.

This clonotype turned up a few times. CDR3 loop: CASSSDRGYQETQYF. CDR3 coding DNA: TGTGCCAGCAGCTCAGACAGGGGGTACCAAGAGACCCAGTACTTC. This chain links TRBV27 with TRBJ2-5; TRBD1 matches 9 bases. The CDR3 spans 15 residues. V lost 6 bases, J lost 0 bases, and 5 bases stayed unmatched. Germline V gene data show CDR1 as MNHEY and CDR2 as SMNVEV (reference sequence).

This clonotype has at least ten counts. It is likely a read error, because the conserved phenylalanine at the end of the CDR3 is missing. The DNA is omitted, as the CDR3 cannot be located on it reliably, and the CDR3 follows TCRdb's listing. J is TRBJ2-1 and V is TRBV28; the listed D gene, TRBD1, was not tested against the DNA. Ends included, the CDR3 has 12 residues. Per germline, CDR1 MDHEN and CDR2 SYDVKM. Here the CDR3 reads CASSWSGTGLDI.

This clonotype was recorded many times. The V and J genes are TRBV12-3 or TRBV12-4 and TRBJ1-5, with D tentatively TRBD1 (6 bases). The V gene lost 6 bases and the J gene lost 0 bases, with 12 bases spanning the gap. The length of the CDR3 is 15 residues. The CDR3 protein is CASSSGAYSNQPQHF. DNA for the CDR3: TGTGCCAGCAGCTCAGGGGCTTATAGCAATCAGCCCCAGCATTTT.